This T cell receptor beta chain was profiled in a study of blood T cells in healthy people across ages. Study outcomes and limitations: The authors considered diversity estimates from one million T cells to be underestimates. Higher diversity, along with more naive CD4+ cells, distinguished long-lived donors from aged donors.

As regards this clonotype: Its antigen is undetermined.

Germline V gene lookup returns CDR1 DFQATT and CDR2 SNEGSKA (reference sequence). J gave up 5 bases and V 2 bases, and 6 bases lay outside the gene matches. The CDR3 contains 15 residues. For the second PCR, which ran for about 7 to 11 cycles, a sample-barcoded 5' primer and a J-beta primer mix were used. The authors tagged each cDNA molecule using a template-switch adaptor with 12 random nucleotides. TCRdb re-called the 5' RACE reads through MiXCR, storing one row per CDR3 protein. The data show hundreds of thousands of distinct CDR3 sequences, more than 55% seen once. This TCR was recovered from a man aged 35 to 55 in good health. Sequenced input: blood. V usage is TRBV20-1 and J usage is TRBJ2-7, with 13 bases matching TRBD2. The CDR3 region has the DNA TGCAGTGCTAGACCTTGGACTAGCGGGAGCCACGAGCAGTACTTC. Its translation is CSARPWTSGSHEQYF.